A selection of T cell receptor beta chains follows, all from one sample in a study of post-analysis software for immune sequencing data. TCRdb re-called the PCR reads through MiXCR, storing one row per CDR3 protein. This table has approximately 360,000 distinct CDR3 sequences, approximately 33% appearing once. The sequenced material came from blood. These receptor sequences come from a girl aged 5 to 17 with multiple sclerosis. Each CDR3 is given with its conserved first and last residue. A D gene is named only where the DNA matches it firmly. Only some rows state a clone size, as once, few, many or a class for expanded clones.

J gene,V gene,clone size,D gene,CDR3 protein,CDR3 DNA
TRBJ2-1,TRBV9,few,NA,CASSPRTVLSYNEQFF,TGTGCCAGCAGCCCGCGGACAGTCCTCTCCTACAATGAGCAGTTCTTC
TRBJ1-2,TRBV4-1,NA,NA,CASSQLAGVSYGYTF,TGCGCCAGCAGCCAACTCGCTGGGGTATCCTATGGCTACACCTTC
TRBJ2-7,TRBV6-2/TRBV6-3,few,TRBD2,CASTPTSGYYEQYF,TGTGCCAGCACCCCGACTAGCGGATACTACGAGCAGTACTTC
TRBJ2-5,TRBV3-1,NA,NA,CASSPSGLETQYF,TGTGCCAGCAGCCCGTCCGGGCTAGAGACCCAGTACTTC
TRBJ2-7,TRBV18,NA,NA,CASSPPGGYYEQYF,TGTGCCAGCTCACCACCCGGCGGATACTACGAGCAGTACTTC
TRBJ1-5,TRBV6-2/TRBV6-3,NA,NA,CASQLNSNQPQHF,TGTGCCAGCCAGCTAAATAGCAATCAGCCCCAGCATTTT
TRBJ2-3,TRBV7-2,NA,NA,CASSSRPSTDTQYF,TGTGCCAGCAGCTCGAGACCTAGCACAGATACGCAGTATTTT
TRBJ2-5,TRBV25-1,NA,TRBD2,CASSEYSRRGDLQETQYF,TGTGCCAGCAGTGAATATTCACGACGGGGGGACCTCCAAGAGACCCAGTACTTC
TRBJ1-1,TRBV5-1,NA,NA,CASSLEQGLQTEAFF,TGCGCCAGCAGCTTGGAACAGGGCCTACAGACTGAAGCTTTCTTT
TRBJ2-5,TRBV5-1,few,TRBD2,CASSLGVAGSQETQYF,TGCGCCAGCAGCTTGGGGGTAGCGGGAAGCCAAGAGACCCAGTACTTC
TRBJ2-3,TRBV7-2,few,TRBD2,CASSSTSFSTDTQYF,TGTGCCAGCAGCTCGACTAGCTTCAGCACAGATACGCAGTATTTT
TRBJ2-4,TRBV29-1,few,TRBD1,CSVARTGLDIQYF,TGCAGCGTAGCGCGGACAGGGTTGGACATTCAGTACTTC
TRBJ1-6,TRBV4-1,NA,NA,CASSTRQMSPLHF,TGCGCCAGCAGCACCCGACAGATGTCACCCCTCCACTTT
TRBJ1-1,TRBV6-1,NA,TRBD1,CASPGQMNTEAFF,TGTGCCAGCCCGGGACAGATGAACACTGAAGCTTTCTTT
TRBJ2-1,TRBV7-6,NA,TRBD2,CASSRGTSGGPRYEQFF,TGTGCCAGCAGCAGAGGGACTAGCGGGGGCCCGCGGTATGAGCAGTTCTTC
TRBJ2-6,TRBV28,few,NA,CASSGGDSGANVLTF,TGTGCCAGCAGTGGGGGGGACAGTGGGGCCAACGTCCTGACTTTC
TRBJ1-4,TRBV6-1,NA,NA,CASSEERGTTNEKLFF,TGTGCCAGCAGTGAAGAAAGGGGGACAACTAATGAAAAACTGTTTTTT
TRBJ1-2,TRBV4-1,NA,NA,CASSQDSLGLYGYTF,TGCGCCAGCAGCCAAGATTCCTTAGGGCTCTATGGCTACACCTTC
TRBJ2-5,TRBV2,NA,NA,CASSVTWEQYF,TGTGCCAGCAGTGTCACCTGGGAGCAGTACTTC
TRBJ2-6,TRBV3-1,NA,TRBD1,CASTRDRYSGANVLTF,TGTGCCAGCACTCGGGACAGGTATTCTGGGGCCAACGTCCTGACTTTC
TRBJ1-1,TRBV12-3/TRBV12-4,few,NA,CASSTLNTEAFF,TGTGCCAGCAGCACCTTGAACACTGAAGCTTTCTTT
TRBJ2-5,TRBV5-1,few,NA,CASRVNFQETQYF,TGCGCCAGCCGGGTGAATTTCCAAGAGACCCAGTACTTC
TRBJ2-7,TRBV7-8,few,TRBD2,CASSLGLAGGTYEQYF,TGTGCCAGCAGCTTAGGACTAGCGGGCGGGACCTACGAGCAGTACTTC
TRBJ1-2,TRBV28,NA,NA,CASSFPKGAPNYGYTF,TGTGCCAGCAGTTTTCCGAAAGGGGCGCCGAACTATGGCTACACCTTC
TRBJ1-4,TRBV10-2,few,NA,CASSEGPRGPNEKLFF,TGCGCCAGCAGTGAGGGCCCTCGAGGGCCAAATGAAAAACTGTTTTTT
TRBJ2-5,TRBV29-1,NA,TRBD2,CSQKSGGPETQYF,TGCAGCCAAAAGTCGGGGGGGCCCGAGACCCAGTACTTC
TRBJ2-7,TRBV6-1,NA,TRBD1,CASSEEGQGFSYEQYF,TGTGCCAGCAGTGAAGAGGGACAGGGCTTTTCCTACGAGCAGTACTTC
TRBJ2-2,TRBV11-3,NA,TRBD2,CASSGPGSSGGYTGELFF,TGTGCCAGCAGCGGACCCGGTAGTAGCGGGGGTTACACCGGGGAGCTGTTTTTT
TRBJ1-1,TRBV5-1,once,NA,CASSAGQINTEAFF,TGCGCCAGCAGCGCCGGACAGATTAACACTGAAGCTTTCTTT
TRBJ1-2,TRBV25-1,few,TRBD1,CASSLFPGQGYTF,TGTGCCAGCAGCTTATTTCCGGGACAGGGCTACACCTTC
TRBJ1-6,TRBV27,NA,NA,CASSLRGGPLHF,TGTGCCAGCAGTTTACGGGGAGGACCCCTCCACTTT
TRBJ2-7,TRBV27,NA,NA,CASSFNRPRYPGYEQYF,TGTGCCAGCAGTTTTAACCGCCCCAGGTATCCGGGATACGAGCAGTACTTC
TRBJ2-4,TRBV20-1,NA,NA,CSARDLDGAKNIQYF,TGCAGTGCTAGAGATCTCGATGGGGCCAAAAACATTCAGTACTTC
TRBJ2-4,TRBV7-2,many,NA,CASSRQGLLAKNIQYF,TGTGCCAGCAGCCGCCAAGGGTTACTAGCCAAAAACATTCAGTACTTC